The 23 T cell receptor beta chains listed next were all sequenced from one sample in a study of shared clonotypes between healthy human individuals. Here immunoSEQ multiplex PCR was the method, and the copy in TCRdb shows in-frame clones only, minus some. The table lists over a million clones, about four fifths of them singletons. The specimen sequenced was memory CD4+ T cells from PBMCs. Subset: CD45RA-negative fraction. The receptors were gathered from a man aged 18 to 30 in good health. Some clones in this sample may be carry-over from other donors' samples.

About this clone itself: This sample includes further DNA sequences coding for the same CDR3. The V gene is TRBV2, the J gene TRBJ1-5; no clear D gene. The CDR3 sequence is 12 residues long. Trimming pared 6 bases from V and 7 bases from J, leaving 10 bases between. Germline V lookup: CDR1 SNHLY, CDR2 FYNNEI. The CDR3 protein is CASRSEGQPQHF. DNA of the CDR3: TGTGCCAGCAGGTCGGAGGGACAGCCCCAGCATTTT.

Concerning this clone: A much larger clone lies one base from this, so it may be a read error. This CDR3 fails to terminate in the conserved phenylalanine or tryptophan, so it likely reflects a read error. This chain uses TRBV20-1 with TRBJ1-2, with no clear D. Germline V gene sequence: CDR1 DFQATT, CDR2 SNEGSKA (reference sequence). Trimming removed 3 bases at V and 5 bases at J, with 7 bases between. The length of the CDR3 is 11 residues. As DNA, the CDR3 is TGCAGTGCTAGTCCAAATTATGGCTACACCCTC. Residues: CSASPNYGYTL.

The V and J genes are TRBV5-1 and TRBJ1-5; possible D gene TRBD1, 5 bases. Germline CDR1 is SGHRS and CDR2 is YFSETQ. V lost 3 bases to trimming and J lost 4 bases, with 14 bases between them. The CDR3 is 15 amino acids. The DNA of the CDR3 is TGCGCCAGCAGCTCTCAGGGACTTCCAAATCAGCCCCAGCATTTT. Its protein is CASSSQGLPNQPQHF.

This chain joins TRBV7-9 and TRBJ1-1; no clear D. CDR3 length: 13 residues. Germline V lookup: CDR1 SEHNR, CDR2 FQNEAQ (reference sequence). V lost 2 bases and J 1 base, leaving 5 bases between the germline ends. This CDR3 is CASSLTKNTEAFF. CDR3 nucleotide sequence: TGTGCCAGCAGCTTAACCAAGAACACTGAAGCTTTCTTT.

The rearrangement uses TRBV5-1 and TRBJ2-7; D unclear. V gave up 0 bases and J gave up 3 bases, with 16 bases separating them. CDR1 is SGHRS, CDR2 YFSETQ, per germline. The CDR3 length is 16 residues. The CDR3: CASSLGITPRDYEQYF. CDR3 DNA: TGCGCCAGCAGCTTGGGCATTACCCCCAGAGACTACGAGCAGTACTTC. The full variable domain, its missing parts supplied by reference TRBV5-1 and TRBJ2-7, is KAGVTQTPRYLIKTRGQQVTLSCSPISGHRSVSWYQQTPGQGLQFLFEYFSETQRNKGNFPGRFSGRQFSNSRSEMNVSTLELGDSALYLCASSLGITPRDYEQYFGPGTRLTVT.

This clone showed up just a few times. This chain uses TRBV9 with TRBJ2-3; the match to TRBD2 covers 7 bases. The J segment lost 4 bases and the V segment lost 4 bases, leaving 6 bases of the junction unmatched. The germline gives CDR1 SGDLS, CDR2 YYNGEE. The CDR3 spans 14 residues. CDR3 amino acids: CASSLGGRADTQYF. CDR3 DNA: TGTGCCAGCAGCCTCGGCGGGAGAGCAGATACGCAGTATTTT.

The chain joins TRBV28 to TRBJ2-3; D is unclear. Germline CDR1 is MDHEN and CDR2 is SYDVKM. Trimming removed 8 bases from V and 5 bases from J, with 17 bases in between. The CDR3 loop spans 14 amino acids. CDR3 sequence: CASQPRMRGDTQYF. The CDR3 DNA is TGTGCCAGCCAACCCCGGATGCGAGGAGATACGCAGTATTTT.

This clone has just a few counts. This chain joins TRBV7-3 and TRBJ2-5; 7 positions match TRBD2. Germline CDR1 and CDR2: SGHTA and FQGTGA. The CDR3 runs to 14 residues. V lost 5 bases and J lost 2; bases outside the gene matches: 5. The CDR3 sequence: CASSPSGGQETQYF. CDR3 in DNA: TGTGCCAGCAGCCCCTCGGGGGGTCAAGAGACCCAGTACTTC.

This rearrangement joins TRBV28 to TRBJ1-2, with D possibly TRBD1 on 6 matching bases. Trimming removed 2 bases at V and 2 bases at J, with 12 bases between. This CDR3 has 15 amino acids. Germline lookup yields CDR1 MDHEN and CDR2 SYDVKM. CDR3 sequence (DNA): TGTGCCAGCAGTTTACAACAGGGTTTGAACTATGGCTACACCTTC. Translation: CASSLQQGLNYGYTF.

This chain links TRBV11-2 with TRBJ1-3, with TRBD1 matching 7 bases. Trimming removed 4 bases from V and 2 bases from J; junction bases left unmatched: 8. The CDR3 sequence is 16 residues long. Per the germline V gene, CDR1 is SGHAT and CDR2 is FQNNGV. In DNA form, the CDR3 reads TGTGCCAGCAGCTCATACAGGGGATACGCTGGAAACACCATATATTTT. It translates to CASSSYRGYAGNTIYF.

The rearrangement links TRBV11-2 to TRBJ2-6; no firm D call. Deletions cut 5 bases from V and 2 bases from J, with 13 bases between. CDR3 length equals 16 residues. Germline V gene sequence: CDR1 SGHAT, CDR2 FQNNGV. In DNA form, the CDR3 reads TGTGCCAGCAGCCCTCTTTTTGGGGCTGGGGCCAACGTCCTGACTTTC. This sequence encodes CASSPLFGAGANVLTF.

The chain joins TRBV27 to TRBJ2-7, with D maybe TRBD1 (5 bases). This CDR3 has 15 residues. Trimming removed 5 bases at V and 2 bases at J, with 16 bases between. Per germline, CDR1 MNHEY and CDR2 SMNVEV (reference sequence). The CDR3 is CASSPQGRPPYEQYF. CDR3 in DNA: TGTGCCAGCAGTCCCCAGGGCCGACCCCCCTACGAGCAGTACTTC.

The chain joins TRBV5-6 to TRBJ1-1, with D uncertain. The germline V and J ends were trimmed by 0 bases and 2 bases, with 8 bases remaining between them. Germline CDR1 SGHDT, CDR2 YYEEEE. This CDR3 has 14 amino acids. The CDR3 bases are TGTGCCAGCAGCTTGGTCGGGTACAACACTGAAGCTTTCTTT. Protein product: CASSLVGYNTEAFF.

V and J are TRBV5-3 and TRBJ2-2, with 14 positions matching TRBD2. TRBV5-3 counts as an open reading frame of uncertain function. V lost 4 bases, J lost 4 bases, and 9 bases stayed unmatched. This CDR3 has 18 amino acids. CDR3: CARSQTSGRAGITGELFF. The DNA of the CDR3 is TGTGCCAGAAGCCAGACTAGCGGGAGGGCCGGCATCACCGGGGAGCTGTTTTTT.

The rearrangement uses TRBV7-9 and TRBJ1-5, with TRBD1 matching 9 bases. The CDR3 contains 19 residues. Trimming cost V 4 bases and J 0 bases; bases outside gene matches: 13. Germline V gene sequence: CDR1 SEHNR, CDR2 FQNEAQ (reference sequence). CDR3 amino acids: CASSWRVDRGGYSNQPQHF. In DNA, the CDR3 is TGTGCCAGCAGCTGGAGGGTGGACAGGGGAGGGTATAGCAATCAGCCCCAGCATTTT.

Written as DNA, the CDR3 is TGTGCCAGCTCACTGGCTCAGAATCAGCCCCAGCATTTT. Protein sequence: CASSLAQNQPQHF. This chain links TRBV18 with TRBJ1-5; no definite D call. The germline V gene has CDR1 KGHSH and CDR2 LQKENI. Trimming took off 4 bases at V and 4 bases at J, with 8 bases between the two ends. This CDR3 is built from 13 residues.

The chain uses TRBV19 and TRBJ2-7, with D tentatively TRBD1 or TRBD2 (5 bases each). The CDR3 has 14 residues. The V gene lost 2 bases and the J gene lost 2 bases, with 10 bases spanning the gap. Germline CDR1 and CDR2: LNHDA and SQIVND (reference sequence). CDR3 nucleotide sequence: TGTGCCAGTAGTATACGGGACGGTACCTACGAGCAGTACTTC. As protein: CASSIRDGTYEQYF.

The rearrangement links TRBV6-5 to TRBJ2-5; D not resolved. This CDR3 contains 14 residues. CDR1 is MNHEY and CDR2 is SVGAGI in the germline V gene. The germline V and J ends were trimmed by 1 base and 0 bases, with 6 bases remaining between them. The CDR3 DNA reads TGTGCCAGCAGTTACTACCAGTACCAAGAGACCCAGTACTTC. Its protein product is CASSYYQYQETQYF.

This chain connects TRBV7-9 to TRBJ2-5, with 7 bases fitting TRBD2. The V gene's germline CDR1 is SEHNR and CDR2 FQNEAQ (reference sequence). Trimming at V came to 4 bases and at J to 3 bases, leaving 5 bases not matched to a gene. The CDR3 length is 14 residues. CDR3: CASSSLGGEETQYF. CDR3 nucleotide sequence: TGTGCCAGCAGCTCCCTGGGGGGGGAAGAGACCCAGTACTTC. Full variable domain (remainder filled in from reference TRBV7-9 and TRBJ2-5): DTGVSQNPRHKITKRGQNVTFRCDPISEHNRLYWYRQTLGQGPEFLTYFQNEAQLEKSRLLSDRFSAERPKGSFSTLEIQRTEQGDSAMYLCASSSLGGEETQYFGPGTRLLVL.

This chain connects TRBV7-3 to TRBJ2-1, with 11 bases that match TRBD2. V lost 5 bases to trimming and J lost 6 bases; unmatched junction nucleotides: 6. Germline lookup yields CDR1 SGHTA and CDR2 FQGTGA. The CDR3 has 15 amino acids. The CDR3 nucleotides are TGTGCCAGCAGCCCCCCGGGACTAGCGGCCAATGAGCAGTTCTTC. It specifies CASSPPGLAANEQFF.

V is TRBV10-3 and J is TRBJ2-7; possibly TRBD1 or TRBD2 for D (5 bases each). Germline V CDR1 and CDR2: ENHRY, SYGVKD. V was pared by 4 bases and J by 3 bases, with 10 bases between. The CDR3 totals 13 residues. The CDR3, as DNA: TGTGCCATCAGTGGGGACCCTGGCTACGAGCAGTACTTC. Residues: CAISGDPGYEQYF.

V is TRBV15 and J is TRBJ2-7; TRBD2 is a possible D gene (6 bases). CDR1 and CDR2 from the germline V gene are LNHNV and YYDKDF (reference sequence). V dropped 0 bases and J dropped 6 bases, with 15 bases sitting between them. CDR3 length: 15 amino acids. The CDR3 is CATSREAWDGGEQYF. In DNA, the CDR3 is TGTGCCACCAGCAGAGAGGCGTGGGACGGGGGCGAGCAGTACTTC.

The V and J genes are TRBV2 and TRBJ2-3, with D perhaps TRBD1 or TRBD2 (5 bases each). V lost 11 bases to trimming and J lost 1 base, with 16 bases between them. Germline CDR1 reads SNHLY; CDR2 reads FYNNEI. The CDR3 is made up of 14 amino acids. Here the CDR3 DNA reads TGTGCCGCTCGGCCCGGGGCTGGCACAGATACGCAGTATTTT. Translation gives CAARPGAGTDTQYF.